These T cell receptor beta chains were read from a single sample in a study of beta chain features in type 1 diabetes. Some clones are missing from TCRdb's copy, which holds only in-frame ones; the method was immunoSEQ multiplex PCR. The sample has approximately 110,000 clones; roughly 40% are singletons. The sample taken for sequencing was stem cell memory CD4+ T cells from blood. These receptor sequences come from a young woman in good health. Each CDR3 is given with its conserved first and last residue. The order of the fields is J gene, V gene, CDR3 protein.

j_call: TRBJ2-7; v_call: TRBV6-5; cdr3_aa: CASSRDRVAYEQYF
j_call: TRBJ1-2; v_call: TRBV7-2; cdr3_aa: CASSLLGSGYTF
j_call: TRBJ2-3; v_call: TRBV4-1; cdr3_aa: CASSQAPPLAGGTSTDTQYF
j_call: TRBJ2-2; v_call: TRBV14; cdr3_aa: CASSPPGLAGLSGELFF
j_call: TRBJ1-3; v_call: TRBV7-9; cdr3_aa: CASSLARNSRSGNTIYF
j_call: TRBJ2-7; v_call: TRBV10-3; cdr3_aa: CAISGGLTYSYEQYF
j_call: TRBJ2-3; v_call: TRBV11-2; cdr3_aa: CASSDRLAGDDTQYF
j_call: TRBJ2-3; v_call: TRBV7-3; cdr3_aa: CASSPNSGRAGSTDTQYF
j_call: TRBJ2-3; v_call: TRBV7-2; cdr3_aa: CASSSGLVGDTQYF
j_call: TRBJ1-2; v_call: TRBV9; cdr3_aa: CASSVGQGYGYTF
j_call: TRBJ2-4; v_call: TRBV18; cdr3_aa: CASSPPTGVRNIQYF
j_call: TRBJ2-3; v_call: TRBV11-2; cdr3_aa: CASSLAGSYPDTQYF
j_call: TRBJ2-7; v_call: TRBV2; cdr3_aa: CASCRDRAYEQYF
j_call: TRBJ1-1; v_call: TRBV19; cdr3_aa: CASSIEGGKDTEAFF
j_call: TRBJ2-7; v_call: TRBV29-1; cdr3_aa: CSAGQGSYEQYF
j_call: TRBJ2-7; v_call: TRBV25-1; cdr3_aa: CASSALTGLFREQYF
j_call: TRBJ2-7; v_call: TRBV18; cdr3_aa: CASSPTGSYEQYF